This TCR beta chain was identified in a study of T cell changes during pregnancy in multiple sclerosis. V was shortened by 2 bases and J by 0 bases, with 14 bases between the two germline ends. Looked up from germline, CDR1 is SGDLS and CDR2 is YYNGEE. The CDR3 spans 16 residues. Sequencing was performed with immunoSEQ multiplex PCR; in TCRdb, only in-frame clones are kept and a portion is missing. This sample has about 83,000 clones, with 90% to 95% found just once. This clonotype was obtained from a female donor with multiple sclerosis, enrolled in a pregnancy study. V gene TRBV9 combines with J gene TRBJ1-1; TRBD1 is a possible D gene (6 bases). The input for sequencing was peripheral blood, taken in the second trimester of pregnancy. CDR3 loop: CASSVRQDSMNTEAFF. DNA for the CDR3: TGTGCCAGCAGCGTCCGACAGGACAGTATGAACACTGAAGCTTTCTTT.